This is a list of T cell receptor beta chains from one sample in a study of control samples from healthy donors and cancer patients. Sequencing used immunoSEQ multiplex PCR; TCRdb keeps in-frame clones, though not all of them. Of thousands of clones listed, approximately 80% were seen once; the top ten hold roughly 9%. Sequencing input: formalin-fixed, paraffin-embedded tissue. The source of these receptors is a female donor with melanoma. Each CDR3 is given with its conserved first and last residue. A D gene is named only where the DNA matches it firmly. A row's size may be missing; if present it is once, few, many or a size class.

J	size	length	D	V	DNA	CDR3
TRBJ1-4	.	19	TRBD1	TRBV19	TGTGCCAGTAGTATTCTCAGGGGGGAGTCTCCCCGTGGGGATGAAAAACTGTTTTTT	CASSILRGESPRGDEKLFF
TRBJ2-7	.	14	.	TRBV18	TGTGCCAGCTCACCAACAGGCGCTACCTACGAGCAGTACTTC	CASSPTGATYEQYF
TRBJ2-1	.	15	TRBD2	TRBV4-1	TGCGCCAGCAGCCAAGATCTAGCGGGAAAGAATGAGCAGTTCTTC	CASSQDLAGKNEQFF
TRBJ1-2	.	15	TRBD1	TRBV5-1	TGCGCCAGCAGCTTGGCCGGACAGGGGGCTTATGGCTACACCTTC	CASSLAGQGAYGYTF
TRBJ1-4	once	15	.	TRBV18	TGTGCCAGCTCACCACTCGCGGGACCCAATGAAAAACTGTTTTTT	CASSPLAGPNEKLFF
TRBJ1-4	.	15	TRBD1	TRBV9	TGTGCCAGCAGTCTAGGACAGGGGGGTAATGAAAAACTGTTTTTT	CASSLGQGGNEKLFF
TRBJ2-1	few	15	TRBD2	TRBV6-5	TGTGTCGCCGGCCAGCGGGAGGGCCTTTACAATGAGCAGTTCTTC	CVAGQREGLYNEQFF
TRBJ2-1	.	13	.	TRBV5-6	TGTGCCAGCAGTCGGGACTCTACGAACGAGCAGTTCTTC	CASSRDSTNEQFF
TRBJ1-2	.	15	TRBD1	TRBV7-6	TGTGCCAGCAGCTTGAAGACAGGGCCGGAATATGGCTACACCTTC	CASSLKTGPEYGYTF
TRBJ2-3	.	14	.	TRBV7-3	TGTGCCAGCAGCAATAGCGGAACCTTAGATACGCAGTATTTT	CASSNSGTLDTQYF
TRBJ2-7	once	11	.	TRBV2	TGTGCCAGCAGTCTTCCCTACGAGCAGTACTTC	CASSLPYEQYF
TRBJ2-4	few	11	.	TRBV6-5	TGTGCCAGCAGACAAGTAAACATTCAGTACTTC	CASRQVNIQYF
TRBJ2-1	once	15	TRBD2	TRBV7-3	TGTGCCAGCAGCCTTAGCGGGACTCCCTACAATGAGCAGTTCTTC	CASSLSGTPYNEQFF
TRBJ1-3	once	13	.	TRBV5-4	TGTGCCAGCAGCTTGAACCGTTGGGACACCATATATTTT	CASSLNRWDTIYF
TRBJ2-1	.	14	.	TRBV11-3	TGTGCCAGCAGCTTAGGGGTAGAGGGAGGTGAGCAGTTCTTC	CASSLGVEGGEQFF
TRBJ2-4	.	12	.	TRBV2	TGTGCCAGCAGGGTGGCTCTAAACATTCAGTACTTC	CASRVALNIQYF
TRBJ2-3	.	16	TRBD2	TRBV11-2	TGTGCCAGCAGCTCCTTCAGCGGGGGGATCACAGATACGCAGTATTTT	CASSSFSGGITDTQYF
TRBJ1-1	few	14	TRBD1	TRBV13	TGTGCCAGCAGCATGGGACAGGGAGTCTCTGAAGCTTTCTTT	CASSMGQGVSEAFF
TRBJ2-7	.	15	TRBD1	TRBV15	TGTGCCACCAGCAGAGAAGGACAGGGGTTGGACGAGCAGTACTTC	CATSREGQGLDEQYF
TRBJ2-1	few	13	.	TRBV6-2/TRBV6-3	TGTGCCAGCAGTTACGAAGAGTGGGATGAGCAGTTCTTC	CASSYEEWDEQFF
TRBJ2-7	.	15	.	TRBV4-1	TGCGCCAGCAGCCAAGGGGAAGGGGCATACTACGAGCAGTACTTC	CASSQGEGAYYEQYF
TRBJ2-7	.	15	TRBD1	TRBV28	TGTGCCAGCAGTTTCGAAGGGACAGGGGACTACGAGCAGTACTTC	CASSFEGTGDYEQYF
TRBJ1-1	once	14	.	TRBV7-8	TGTGCCAGCAGCTTACGTCGGACAGCCAGTGAAGCTTTCTTT	CASSLRRTASEAFF
TRBJ2-7	.	14	.	TRBV5-6	TGTGCCAGCAGCTTGGCGGACACGACCTACGAGCAGTACTTC	CASSLADTTYEQYF
TRBJ2-1	.	12	.	TRBV9	TGTGCCAGCAGCGTAGTCGACGGTGAGCAGTTCTTC	CASSVVDGEQFF
TRBJ2-4	.	17	TRBD2	TRBV11-2	TGTGCCAGCAGCTTCCATAGCGGGAGGGCCTCCAAAAACATTCAGTACTTC	CASSFHSGRASKNIQYF
TRBJ2-1	.	15	TRBD1	TRBV24-1	TGTGCCACCAGTCTCCAGGGGGTGGGCTACAATGAGCAGTTCTTC	CATSLQGVGYNEQFF
TRBJ2-6	.	12	.	TRBV20-1	TGCAGTGCTAGTGCTGGGGCCAACGTCCTGACTTTC	CSASAGANVLTF
TRBJ2-7	.	15	.	TRBV6-6	TGTGCCAGCAGTTACTCTCAGGAAGGCTTTGGCGAGCAGTACTTC	CASSYSQEGFGEQYF
TRBJ2-7	.	14	TRBD1	TRBV19	TGTGCCAGTAGCAGGACAGGGAGAGGATACGAGCAGTACTTC	CASSRTGRGYEQYF